This TCR beta chain emerged from a study of cytomegalovirus exposure and HLA in healthy donors. Study context: Genotyping of roughly 400 donors showed that 70% to 90% belonged to the Caucasian-associated ancestry cluster.

In its sample, this clone was seen a few times. Antigen specificity is unknown. With 60 Vbeta and 13 Jbeta primers, the PCR was carried out. This table comes from immunoSEQ multiplex PCR, and its TCRdb copy is limited to in-frame clones, with some not included. This sample has some 190,000 clones, with roughly 83% found just once. General study findings and limits: The study designated about 180 TCR beta chains cytomegalovirus-associated. Later analysis identified several of the most significant clusters that appeared linked to common viral pathogens. Sequencing depth roughly uniform across donors was assumed in presence/absence analyses.

V lost 0 bases, J lost 7 bases, and 9 bases stayed unmatched. This CDR3 has 16 residues. Germline V lookup: CDR1 LGHNA, CDR2 YNFKEQ. The chain combines TRBV4-2 with TRBJ2-1; 7 bases line up with TRBD2. This TCR was recovered from a boy aged 2 to 10 in good health and CMV-seronegative. The sample was PBMCs. CDR3 DNA: TGTGCCAGCAGCCAAGACTGGGGGGGACGTATGAATGAGCAGTTCTTC. It specifies CASSQDWGGRMNEQFF.